Listed here is a single TCR beta chain. Indicated time point: pretreatment peripheral blood. These data come from a study of PD-L1 blockade in urothelial cancer. In the study overall: Peripheral blood specimens exhibited a median yield of about 140,000 T cells.

The V end lost 6 bases, the J end lost 5 bases, and 17 bases lay between the germline ends. The CDR3 length is 15 residues. CDR1 and CDR2 (germline): MNHEY, SMNVEV (reference sequence). Using immunoSEQ multiplex PCR, the repertoire was profiled, and TCRdb retains in-frame clones only, with some absent. The profile shows roughly 63,000 clones, more than 80% of them singletons. This TCR was recovered from a man in his sixties or seventies with urothelial cancer. The V call is TRBV27, the J call TRBJ2-1; perhaps TRBD1 as D (5 bases). The sequencing used PBMCs, collected around atezolizumab (anti-PD-L1) treatment. The chain's CDR3 is CASRSQPTGNNEQFF. The CDR3 nucleotides are TGTGCCAGCAGATCCCAACCCACAGGAAACAATGAGCAGTTCTTC.